One and the same sample provided the 6 T cell receptor beta chains below, sequenced in a study of T cell responses to AZD1222 COVID-19 vaccine (dated by TCRdb to the early 2020s). Sample time point, as interpreted from the label and publication: about 28 days (+/-7) after the second vaccine dose. Libraries were prepared through the immunoSEQ multiplex PCR assay. TCRdb stores this immuneACCESS table with in-frame sequences only. Part of the clones is absent; in the studies checked, under half of the shortfall reflects unresolved V genes, and no reason is known for the rest. For this sample the table gives 90,000 to 100,000 clones, of which almost 90% were detected only once. Jointly, the top ten make up more than 15% of the sample. The input for sequencing was peripheral blood, taken 28 days after the second AZD1222 dose. The receptors originated from an adult who received the AZD1222 COVID-19 vaccine.

The chain employs TRBV19 and TRBJ2-1; 11 bases fit TRBD1. The germline CDR1 and CDR2 sequences are LNHDA and SQIVND (reference sequence). The V segment lost 4 bases and the J segment 8 bases; nucleotides outside the gene matches: 4. This CDR3 comprises 14 residues. The CDR3 DNA reads TGTGCCAGTAGTACCGGGACAGGGGGGTATGAGCAGTTCTTC. Protein sequence: CASSTGTGGYEQFF.

The rearrangement uses TRBV27 and TRBJ1-1; the D gene is possibly TRBD1 (6 bases). CDR3 length equals 14 residues. Germline V gene sequence: CDR1 MNHEY, CDR2 SMNVEV (reference sequence). V was pared by 6 bases and J by 1 base, with 12 bases between. CDR3 residues: CASSPGHQNTEAFF. CDR3 in DNA: TGTGCCAGCAGCCCGGGACACCAGAACACTGAAGCTTTCTTT.

The rearrangement links TRBV25-1 to TRBJ2-7, with D unresolved. CDR3 length: 12 residues. Germline V gives CDR1 MGHDK, CDR2 SYGVNS. The V and J ends lost 6 bases and 3 bases respectively, with 9 bases between them. This chain's CDR3 is CASRWGNYEQYF. In DNA form, the CDR3 reads TGTGCCAGCAGGTGGGGAAACTACGAGCAGTACTTC.

The genes are TRBV9 and TRBJ1-1; D is uncertain. The CDR3 covers 12 residues. V lost 0 bases and J 11 bases, leaving 11 bases between the germline ends. Germline V gives CDR1 SGDLS, CDR2 YYNGEE. CDR3 in DNA: TGTGCCAGCAGCGTAGTCAATGGTGTTGCTTTCTTT. Translation: CASSVVNGVAFF.

The chain carries TRBV9 and TRBJ2-5, with 10 nucleotides matching TRBD1. There are 15 residues in the CDR3. The J segment lost 5 bases and the V segment lost 3 bases, leaving 7 bases of the junction unmatched. Germline V gene lookup returns CDR1 SGDLS and CDR2 YYNGEE. The CDR3 here is CASSDRDRGWETQYF. CDR3 nucleotide sequence: TGTGCCAGCAGCGACCGGGACAGGGGCTGGGAGACCCAGTACTTC.

Written as DNA, the CDR3 is TGTGCCAGCAGCCAAGGATGGCAACTTGGCTACACCTTC. Translation gives CASSQGWQLGYTF. This chain connects TRBV14 to TRBJ1-2; no clear D gene. This CDR3 has 13 amino acids. Looked up from germline, CDR1 is SGHDN and CDR2 is FVKESK. Trimming shortened V by 1 base and J by 7 bases, and 10 bases separated the two germline ends.